The clone carrying this TCR beta chain was recorded at least ten times. Its specificity is not known. This record comes from a study of CD8 T cells in ankylosing spondylitis. General study results and limits: Made up of fewer than 10 highly homologous variants, a TCR beta motif appeared characteristic of ankylosing spondylitis blood. From matched ankylosing spondylitis synovial fluid, disease-linked clones were reportedly recovered at significantly enriched levels.

Trimming took off 0 bases at V and 8 bases at J, with 13 bases between the two ends. The CDR3 length is 14 residues. Germline CDR1 is SGHTA and CDR2 is FQGNSA. TCRdb reprocessed the 5' RACE reads with MiXCR, giving one entry per CDR3 protein. The repertoire includes hundreds of thousands of distinct CDR3 sequences, 10% to 15% of them detected once, and about 0.49% sits in the top ten. The specimen sequenced was blood, either unsorted or a sorted T cell fraction (not recorded which). The receptor comes from a male donor with ankylosing spondylitis. The chain recombines TRBV7-2 with TRBJ1-2, with D hard to call. This CDR3 reads CASSLAGGLLGYTF. CDR3 DNA sequence: TGTGCCAGCAGCTTAGCCGGCGGACTATTAGGCTACACCTTC.